This T cell receptor beta chain was recovered during a study of chemoradiotherapy in HPV16-positive cancers. The V and J ends lost 11 bases and 9 bases respectively, with 14 bases between them. From germline, CDR1 is MNHNS and CDR2 SASEGT. The CDR3 runs 11 residues. Samples were taken several times over chemoradiotherapy. TCRdb keeps only in-frame clones here, not all; method: immunoSEQ multiplex PCR. The repertoire includes approximately 11,000 clones, approximately 90% of them detected once, and more than 1.5% sits in the top ten. This clone has a single count. The material sequenced was blood, taken from a patient who underwent chemoradiotherapy. The rearrangement links TRBV6-1 to TRBJ1-5, with a weak D call TRBD1 (6 bases). The TCR sequence derives from a human donor with HPV-associated anogenital cancer. The CDR3 sequence is CAGGAALPQHF. The CDR3 DNA reads as TGTGCCGGGGGGGCCGCGCTGCCCCAGCATTTT.